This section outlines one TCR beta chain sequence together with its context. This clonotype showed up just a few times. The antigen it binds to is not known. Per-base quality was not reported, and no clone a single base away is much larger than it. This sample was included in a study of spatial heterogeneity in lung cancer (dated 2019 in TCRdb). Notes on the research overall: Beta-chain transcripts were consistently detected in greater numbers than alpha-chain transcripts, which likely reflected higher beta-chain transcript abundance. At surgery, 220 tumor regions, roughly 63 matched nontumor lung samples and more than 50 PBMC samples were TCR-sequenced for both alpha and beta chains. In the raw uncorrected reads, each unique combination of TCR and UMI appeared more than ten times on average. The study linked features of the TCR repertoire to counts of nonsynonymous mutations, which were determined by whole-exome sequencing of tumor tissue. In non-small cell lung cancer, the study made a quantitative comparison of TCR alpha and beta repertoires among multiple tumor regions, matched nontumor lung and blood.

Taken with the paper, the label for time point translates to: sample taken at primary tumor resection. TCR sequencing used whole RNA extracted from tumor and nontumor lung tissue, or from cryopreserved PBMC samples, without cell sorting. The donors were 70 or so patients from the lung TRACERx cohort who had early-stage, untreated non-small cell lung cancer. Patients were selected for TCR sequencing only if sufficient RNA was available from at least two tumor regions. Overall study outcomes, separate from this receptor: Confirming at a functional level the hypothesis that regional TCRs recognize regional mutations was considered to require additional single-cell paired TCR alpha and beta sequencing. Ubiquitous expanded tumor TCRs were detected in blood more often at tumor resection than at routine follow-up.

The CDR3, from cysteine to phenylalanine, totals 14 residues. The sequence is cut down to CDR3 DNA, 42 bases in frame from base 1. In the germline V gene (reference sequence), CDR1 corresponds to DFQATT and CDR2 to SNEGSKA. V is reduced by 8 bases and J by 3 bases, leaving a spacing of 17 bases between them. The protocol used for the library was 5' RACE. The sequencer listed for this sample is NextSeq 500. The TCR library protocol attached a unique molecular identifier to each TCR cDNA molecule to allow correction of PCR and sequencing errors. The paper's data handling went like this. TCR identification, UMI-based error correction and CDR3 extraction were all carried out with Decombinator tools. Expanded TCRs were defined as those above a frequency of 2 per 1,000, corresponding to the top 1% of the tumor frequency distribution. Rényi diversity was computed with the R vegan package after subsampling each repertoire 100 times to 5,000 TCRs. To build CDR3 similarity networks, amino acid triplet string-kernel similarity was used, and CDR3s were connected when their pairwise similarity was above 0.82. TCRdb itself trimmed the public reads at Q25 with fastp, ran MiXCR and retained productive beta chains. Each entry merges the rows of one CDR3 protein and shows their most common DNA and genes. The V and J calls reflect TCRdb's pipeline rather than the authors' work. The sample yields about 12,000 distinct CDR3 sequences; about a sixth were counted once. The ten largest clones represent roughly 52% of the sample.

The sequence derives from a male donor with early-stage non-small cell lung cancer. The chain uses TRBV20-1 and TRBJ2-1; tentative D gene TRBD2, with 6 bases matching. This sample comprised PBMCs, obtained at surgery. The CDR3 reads CSSLRTNDYNEQFF. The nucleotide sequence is TGCAGTTCCTTGAGGACTAATGACTACAATGAGCAGTTCTTC.